This T cell receptor beta chain is drawn from a study of CD4 T cell repertoires in COVID-19. With 4 bases removed from V and 3 bases from J, the gap between germline ends came to 11 bases. Germline loops: CDR1 SGHNT, CDR2 YYREEE (reference sequence). The CDR3 spans 13 residues. This clone is classed as large. Its target is unknown. Sequencing used immunoSEQ multiplex PCR; TCRdb keeps in-frame clones, though not all of them. The top ten clones hold less than 20% of a sample with roughly 600 clones, about 17% of them seen once. The sequenced sample was memory CD4+ T cells, cultured in vitro, obtained after recovery from COVID-19. This clonotype was sampled from a human donor who had COVID-19. V and J are TRBV5-4 and TRBJ2-7, with D unclear. The CDR3 protein is CASSHDTGYEQYF. CDR3 nucleotides: TGTGCCAGCAGCCACGACACGGGCTACGAGCAGTACTTC.